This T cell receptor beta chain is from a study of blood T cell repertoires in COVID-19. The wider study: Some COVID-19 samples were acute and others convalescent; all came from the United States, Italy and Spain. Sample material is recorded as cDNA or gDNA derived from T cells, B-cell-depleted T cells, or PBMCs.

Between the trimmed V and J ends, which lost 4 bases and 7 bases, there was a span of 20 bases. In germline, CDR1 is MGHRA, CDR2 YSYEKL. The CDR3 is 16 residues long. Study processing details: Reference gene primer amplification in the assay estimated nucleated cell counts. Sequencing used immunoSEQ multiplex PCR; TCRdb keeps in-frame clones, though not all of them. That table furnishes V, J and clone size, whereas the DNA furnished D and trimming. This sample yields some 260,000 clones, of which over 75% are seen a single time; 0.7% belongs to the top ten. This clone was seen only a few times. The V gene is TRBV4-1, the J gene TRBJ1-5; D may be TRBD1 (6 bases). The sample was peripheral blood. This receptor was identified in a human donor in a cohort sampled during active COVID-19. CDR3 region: CASSLRQRDNLQPQHF. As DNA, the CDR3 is TGCGCCAGCAGCCTCCGACAGCGGGACAATCTACAGCCCCAGCATTTT.